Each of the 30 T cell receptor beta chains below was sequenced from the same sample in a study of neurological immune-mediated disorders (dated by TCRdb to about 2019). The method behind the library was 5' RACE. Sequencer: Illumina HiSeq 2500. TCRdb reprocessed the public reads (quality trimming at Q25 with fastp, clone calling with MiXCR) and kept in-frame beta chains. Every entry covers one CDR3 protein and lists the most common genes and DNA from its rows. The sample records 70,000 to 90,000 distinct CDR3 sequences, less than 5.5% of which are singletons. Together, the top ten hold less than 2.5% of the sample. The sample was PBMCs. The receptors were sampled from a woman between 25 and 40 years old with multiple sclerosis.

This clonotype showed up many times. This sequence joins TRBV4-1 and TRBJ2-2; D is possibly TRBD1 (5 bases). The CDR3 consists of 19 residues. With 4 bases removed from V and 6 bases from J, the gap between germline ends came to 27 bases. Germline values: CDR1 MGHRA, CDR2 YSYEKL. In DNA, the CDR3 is TGCGCCAGCAGCCGCTTCGCCATAAAAAGGACATCTTTTCCCGGGGAGCTGTTTTTT. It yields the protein CASSRFAIKRTSFPGELFF.

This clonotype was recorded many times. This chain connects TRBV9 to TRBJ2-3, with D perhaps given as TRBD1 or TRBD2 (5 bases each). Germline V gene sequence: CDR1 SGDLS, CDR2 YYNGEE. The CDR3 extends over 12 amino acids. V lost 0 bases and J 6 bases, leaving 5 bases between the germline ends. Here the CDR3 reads CASSVGGDTQYF. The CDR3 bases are TGTGCCAGCAGCGTAGGGGGGGATACGCAGTATTTT. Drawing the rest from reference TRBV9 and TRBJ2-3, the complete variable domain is DSGVTQTPKHLITATGQRVTLRCSPRSGDLSVYWYQQSLDQGLQFLIQYYNGEERAKGNILERFSAQQFPDLHSELNLSSLELGDSALYFCASSVGGDTQYFGPGTRLTVL.

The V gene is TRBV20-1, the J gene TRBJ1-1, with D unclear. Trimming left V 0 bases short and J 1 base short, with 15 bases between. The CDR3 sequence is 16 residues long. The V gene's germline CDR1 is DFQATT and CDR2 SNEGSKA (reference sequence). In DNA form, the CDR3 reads TGCAGTGCTAGAGATCAGGTCCACGGGAAGAACACTGAAGCTTTCTTT. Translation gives CSARDQVHGKNTEAFF.

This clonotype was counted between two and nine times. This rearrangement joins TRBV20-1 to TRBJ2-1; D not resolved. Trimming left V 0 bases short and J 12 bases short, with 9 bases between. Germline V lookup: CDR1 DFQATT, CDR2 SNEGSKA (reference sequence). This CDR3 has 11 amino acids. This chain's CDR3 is CSAREYRGQFF. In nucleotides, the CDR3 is TGCAGTGCTAGAGAATACCGTGGGCAGTTCTTC.

This CDR3 reads CASSSRDSLAKNIQYF. The DNA for the CDR3 is TGTGCCAGCAGTTCCCGGGACAGCCTAGCCAAAAACATTCAGTACTTC. The V and J genes are TRBV28 and TRBJ2-4; 7 bases fit TRBD1. The germline V gene encodes CDR1 MDHEN and CDR2 SYDVKM. The CDR3 covers 16 residues. V lost 4 bases, J lost 0 bases, and 6 bases stayed unmatched. Looking up the rest from reference TRBV28 and TRBJ2-4 gives the full variable domain: DVKVTQSSRYLVKRTGEKVFLECVQDMDHENMFWYRQDPGLGLRLIYFSYDVKMKEKGDIPEGYSVSREKKERFSLILESASTNQTSMYLCASSSRDSLAKNIQYFGAGTRLSVL.

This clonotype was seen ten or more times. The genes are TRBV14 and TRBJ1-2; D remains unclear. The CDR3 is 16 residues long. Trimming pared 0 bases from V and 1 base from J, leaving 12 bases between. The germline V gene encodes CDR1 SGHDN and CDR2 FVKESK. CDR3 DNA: TGTGCCAGCAGCCAAGACGATACAGTGCTTAACTATGGCTACACCTTC. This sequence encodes CASSQDDTVLNYGYTF.

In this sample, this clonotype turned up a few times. DNA for the CDR3: TGCGCCAGCAGCTGGACAGGAGGGGAGACCCAGTACTTC. It yields the protein CASSWTGGETQYF. The chain uses TRBV5-1 and TRBJ2-5, with D possibly TRBD1 on 7 matching bases. The V end was cut by 3 bases, the J end by 5 bases, with 11 bases between. Germline V lookup: CDR1 SGHRS, CDR2 YFSETQ. The CDR3 runs to 13 residues.

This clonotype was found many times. The DNA of the CDR3 is TGCGCCAGCAGCACGGCAGCGAACACCGGGGAGCTGTTTTTT. Translating gives CASSTAANTGELFF. This chain connects TRBV5-1 to TRBJ2-2; D is unclear. The CDR3 has 14 residues. Trimming stripped 4 bases from V and 0 bases from J, with 7 bases between. The V gene's germline CDR1 is SGHRS and CDR2 YFSETQ.

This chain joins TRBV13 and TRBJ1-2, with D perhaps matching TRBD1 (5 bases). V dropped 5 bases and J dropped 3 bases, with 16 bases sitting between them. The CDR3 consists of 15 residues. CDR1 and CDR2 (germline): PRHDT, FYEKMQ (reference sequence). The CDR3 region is CASSLLMGEYYGYTF. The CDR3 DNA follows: TGTGCCAGCAGCCTGCTTATGGGGGAATACTATGGCTACACCTTC.

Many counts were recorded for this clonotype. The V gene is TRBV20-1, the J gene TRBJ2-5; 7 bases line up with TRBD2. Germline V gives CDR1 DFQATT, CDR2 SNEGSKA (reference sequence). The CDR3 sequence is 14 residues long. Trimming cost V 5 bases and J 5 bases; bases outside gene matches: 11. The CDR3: CSALTKRGVETQYF. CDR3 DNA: TGCAGTGCTCTTACCAAACGGGGGGTGGAGACCCAGTACTTC.

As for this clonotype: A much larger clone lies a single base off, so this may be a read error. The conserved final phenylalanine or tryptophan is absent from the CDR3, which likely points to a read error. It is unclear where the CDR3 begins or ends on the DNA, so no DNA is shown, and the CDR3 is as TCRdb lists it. This CDR3 is CSAPLGLAGGIEYI. The chain is built from TRBV20-1 and TRBJ2-7; the table names TRBD2, a call not compared with the DNA. The CDR3 is 14 amino acids long, termini counted. From germline, CDR1 is DFQATT and CDR2 SNEGSKA (reference sequence).

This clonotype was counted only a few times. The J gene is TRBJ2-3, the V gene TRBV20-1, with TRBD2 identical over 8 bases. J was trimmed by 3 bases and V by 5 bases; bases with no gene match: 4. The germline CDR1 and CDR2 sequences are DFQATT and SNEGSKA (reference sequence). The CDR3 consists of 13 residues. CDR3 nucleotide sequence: TGCAGTGCTCGCCGACTAGCGACAGATACGCAGTATTTT. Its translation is CSARRLATDTQYF.

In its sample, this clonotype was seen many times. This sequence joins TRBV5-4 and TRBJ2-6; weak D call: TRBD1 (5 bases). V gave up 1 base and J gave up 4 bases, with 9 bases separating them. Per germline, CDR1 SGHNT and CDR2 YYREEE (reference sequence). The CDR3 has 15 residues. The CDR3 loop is CASSLPGIGANVLTF. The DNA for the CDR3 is TGTGCCAGCAGCTTGCCAGGGATCGGGGCCAACGTCCTGACTTTC.

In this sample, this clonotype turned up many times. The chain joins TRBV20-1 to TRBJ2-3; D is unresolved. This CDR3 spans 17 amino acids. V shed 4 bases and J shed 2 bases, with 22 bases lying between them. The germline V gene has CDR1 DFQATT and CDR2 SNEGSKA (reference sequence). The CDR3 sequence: CSATFKTAAPLTDTQYF. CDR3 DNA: TGCAGTGCTACCTTTAAGACGGCGGCCCCACTCACAGATACGCAGTATTTT.

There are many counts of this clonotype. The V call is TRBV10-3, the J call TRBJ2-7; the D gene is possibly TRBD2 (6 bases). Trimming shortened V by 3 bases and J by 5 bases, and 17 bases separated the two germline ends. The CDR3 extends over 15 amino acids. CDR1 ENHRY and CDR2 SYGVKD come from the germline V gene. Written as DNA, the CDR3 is TGTGCCATCAGTGACTCGGGACTCCCGAGCGACGAGCAGTACTTC. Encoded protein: CAISDSGLPSDEQYF.

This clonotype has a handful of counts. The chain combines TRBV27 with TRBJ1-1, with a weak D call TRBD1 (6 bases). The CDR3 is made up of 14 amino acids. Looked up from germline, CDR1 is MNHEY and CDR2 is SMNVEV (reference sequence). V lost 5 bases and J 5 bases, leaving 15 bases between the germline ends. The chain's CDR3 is CASSLLGGWTEAFF. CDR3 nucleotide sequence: TGTGCCAGCAGTCTTCTGGGGGGCTGGACTGAAGCTTTCTTT.

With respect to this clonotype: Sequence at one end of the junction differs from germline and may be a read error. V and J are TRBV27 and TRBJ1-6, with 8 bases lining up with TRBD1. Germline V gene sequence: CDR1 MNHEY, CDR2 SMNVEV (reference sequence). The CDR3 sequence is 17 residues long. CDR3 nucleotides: TGTGTCAGCGGTTCCCGACAGGGGCGCCTAAATAATTCACCCCTCCACTTT. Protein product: CVSGSRQGRLNNSPLHF.

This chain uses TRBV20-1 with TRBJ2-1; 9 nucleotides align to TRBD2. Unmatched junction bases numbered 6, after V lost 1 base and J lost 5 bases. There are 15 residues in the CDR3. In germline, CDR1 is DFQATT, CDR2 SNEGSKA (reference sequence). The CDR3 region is CSARVGLAGNNEQFF. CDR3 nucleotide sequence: TGCAGTGCTAGAGTAGGGCTAGCGGGAAACAATGAGCAGTTCTTC.

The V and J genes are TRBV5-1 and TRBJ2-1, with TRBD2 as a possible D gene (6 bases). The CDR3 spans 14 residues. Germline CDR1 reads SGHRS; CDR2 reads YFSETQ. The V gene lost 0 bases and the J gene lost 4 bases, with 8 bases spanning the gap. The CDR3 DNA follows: TGCGCCAGCAGCTTGGGACTAGTTTACAATGAGCAGTTCTTC. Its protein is CASSLGLVYNEQFF. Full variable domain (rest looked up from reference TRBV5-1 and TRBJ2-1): KAGVTQTPRYLIKTRGQQVTLSCSPISGHRSVSWYQQTPGQGLQFLFEYFSETQRNKGNFPGRFSGRQFSNSRSEMNVSTLELGDSALYLCASSLGLVYNEQFFGPGTRLTVL.

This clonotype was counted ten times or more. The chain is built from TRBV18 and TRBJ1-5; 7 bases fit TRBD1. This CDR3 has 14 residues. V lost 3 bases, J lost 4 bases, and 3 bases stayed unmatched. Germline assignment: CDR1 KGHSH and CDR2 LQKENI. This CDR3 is CASSPGTVNQPQHF. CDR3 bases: TGTGCCAGCTCACCCGGGACAGTGAATCAGCCCCAGCATTTT. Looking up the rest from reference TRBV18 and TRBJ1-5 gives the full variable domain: NAGVMQNPRHLVRRRGQEARLRCSPMKGHSHVYWYRQLPEEGLKFMVYLQKENIIDESGMPKERFSAEFPKEGPSILRIQQVVRGDSAAYFCASSPGTVNQPQHFGDGTRLSIL.

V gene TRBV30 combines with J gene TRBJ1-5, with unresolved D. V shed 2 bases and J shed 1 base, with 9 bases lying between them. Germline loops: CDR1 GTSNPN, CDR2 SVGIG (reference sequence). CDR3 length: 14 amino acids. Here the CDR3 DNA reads TGTGCCTGGAGTCGAGGGTTGAGCAATCAGCCCCAGCATTTT. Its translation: CAWSRGLSNQPQHF.

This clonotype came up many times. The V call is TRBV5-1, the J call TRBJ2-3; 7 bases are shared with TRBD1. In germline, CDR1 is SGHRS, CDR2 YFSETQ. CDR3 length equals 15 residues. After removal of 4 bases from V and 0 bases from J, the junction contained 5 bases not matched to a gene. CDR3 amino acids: CASSPGDRSTDTQYF. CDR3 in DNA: TGCGCCAGCAGCCCCGGGGACAGAAGCACAGATACGCAGTATTTT.

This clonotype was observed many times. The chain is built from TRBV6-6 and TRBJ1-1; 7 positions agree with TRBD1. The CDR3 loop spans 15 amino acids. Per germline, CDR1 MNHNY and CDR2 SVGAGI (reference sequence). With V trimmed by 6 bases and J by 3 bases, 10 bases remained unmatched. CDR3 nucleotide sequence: TGTGCCAGCAGCTCCGAGACAGGGAAGGACACTGAAGCTTTCTTT. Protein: CASSSETGKDTEAFF.

In DNA form, the CDR3 reads TGTGCCACCAGCAGGGGAGGATCGGGCCTCAATGAGCAGTTCTTC. This encodes CATSRGGSGLNEQFF. The rearrangement joins TRBV15 to TRBJ2-1; D is perhaps TRBD2 (6 bases). CDR3 length: 15 amino acids. V was shortened by 3 bases and J by 6 bases, with 15 bases between the two germline ends. In germline, CDR1 is LNHNV, CDR2 YYDKDF (reference sequence).

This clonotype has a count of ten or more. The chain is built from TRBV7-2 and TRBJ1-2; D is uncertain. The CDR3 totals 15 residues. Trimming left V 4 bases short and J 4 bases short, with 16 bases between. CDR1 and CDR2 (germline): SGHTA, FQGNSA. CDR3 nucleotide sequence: TGTGCCAGCAGCTCCTTCCCGGGAGATAGCTATGGCTACACCTTC. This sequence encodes CASSSFPGDSYGYTF.

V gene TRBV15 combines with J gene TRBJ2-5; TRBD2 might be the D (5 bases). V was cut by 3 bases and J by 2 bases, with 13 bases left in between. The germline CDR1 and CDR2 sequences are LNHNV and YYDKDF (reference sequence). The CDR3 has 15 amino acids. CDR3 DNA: TGTGCCACCAGCAGGCCTGGCGGGTTGCAAGAGACCCAGTACTTC. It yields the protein CATSRPGGLQETQYF.

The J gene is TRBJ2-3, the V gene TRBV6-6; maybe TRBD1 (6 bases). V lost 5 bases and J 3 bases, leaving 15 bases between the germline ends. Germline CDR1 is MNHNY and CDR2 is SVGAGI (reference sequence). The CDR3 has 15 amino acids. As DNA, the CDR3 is TGTGCCAGCAGTATCCGTGGACAGATAACAGATACGCAGTATTTT. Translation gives CASSIRGQITDTQYF.

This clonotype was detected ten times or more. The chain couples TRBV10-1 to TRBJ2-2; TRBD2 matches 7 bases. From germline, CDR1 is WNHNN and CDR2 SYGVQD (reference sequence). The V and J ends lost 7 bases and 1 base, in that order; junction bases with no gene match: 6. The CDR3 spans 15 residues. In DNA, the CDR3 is TGCGCCAGCAAAGGGACGGGAGGGAACACCGGGGAGCTGTTTTTT. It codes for CASKGTGGNTGELFF.

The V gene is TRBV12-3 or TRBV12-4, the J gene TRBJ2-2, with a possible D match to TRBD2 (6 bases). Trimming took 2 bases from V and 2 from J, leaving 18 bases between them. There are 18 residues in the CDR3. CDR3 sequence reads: CASSLRSAGTGNTGELFF. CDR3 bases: TGTGCCAGCAGTTTAAGGTCGGCGGGAACGGGAAACACCGGGGAGCTGTTTTTT.

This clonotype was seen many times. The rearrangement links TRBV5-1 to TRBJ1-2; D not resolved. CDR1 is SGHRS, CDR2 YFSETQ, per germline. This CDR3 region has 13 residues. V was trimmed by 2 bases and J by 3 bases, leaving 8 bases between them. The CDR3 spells CASSLTVDYGYTF. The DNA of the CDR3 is TGCGCCAGCAGCTTAACGGTGGACTATGGCTACACCTTC.